What follows are 12 T cell receptor beta chains derived from one specimen sequenced in a study of T cell repertoires in aging, cancer and after chemotherapy. The template was genomic DNA from peripheral blood, not RNA. Multiplex touch-down PCR with TRB-A/B primers amplified rearranged V-D-J TRB sequences. TCRdb called the multiplex PCR reads again in MiXCR, with one record for every CDR3 protein. In the table there are around 5,000 distinct CDR3 sequences, approximately 27% of which are singletons. Sequencing used blood. The origin of the receptors is a human donor in good health.

Comment on this clonotype: One base away lies a much larger clone, so this may be a sequencing read error. The gene calls are TRBV5-6 and TRBJ2-1, with 7 bases lining up with TRBD2. This CDR3 contains 16 residues. CDR1 and CDR2 (germline): SGHDT, YYEEEE. This chain's CDR3 is CASSLAWGGSYYEQFF. The CDR3, as DNA: TGTGCCAGCAGCTTGGCATGGGGGGGGTCCTACTATGAGCAGTTCTTC.

V and J are TRBV5-8 and TRBJ1-2, with TRBD1 as a possible D gene (5 bases). The CDR3 consists of 14 residues. The ends were cut back, 4 bases at V and 2 bases at J, with 12 bases in the middle. From germline, CDR1 is SGHTS and CDR2 YDEGEE. CDR3 amino acids: CASSPGPTNYGYTF. CDR3 sequence (DNA): TGTGCCAGCAGCCCGGGACCGACCAACTATGGCTACACCTTC.

The CDR3 protein is CSVEALAGVLDTQYF. CDR3 nucleotide sequence: TGCAGCGTTGAAGCGCTAGCGGGGGTCCTGGATACGCAGTATTTT. V usage is TRBV29-1 and J usage is TRBJ2-3; the match to TRBD2 covers 10 bases. The germline gives CDR1 SQVTM, CDR2 ANQGSEA. The CDR3 consists of 15 residues. The V and J ends lost 1 base and 6 bases, in that order; junction bases with no gene match: 7.

This clonotype is medium-sized (0.01 to 0.1%) by share. The chain joins TRBV18 to TRBJ1-1; D possibly corresponds to TRBD1 (6 bases). V dropped 8 bases and J dropped 1 base, with 17 bases sitting between them. The CDR3 is made up of 15 amino acids. From germline, CDR1 is KGHSH and CDR2 LQKENI. In nucleotides, the CDR3 is TGTGCCAGCAGAGAAACAGGGTTAGCGAACACTGAAGCTTTCTTT. As protein: CASRETGLANTEAFF.

The chain recombines TRBV7-3 with TRBJ2-7; 8 positions agree with TRBD1. Germline V gives CDR1 SGHTA, CDR2 FQGTGA. Trimming cost V 4 bases and J 5 bases; bases outside gene matches: 10. This CDR3 is 15 amino acids long. As DNA, the CDR3 is TGTGCCAGCAGCTCGGAGCCACGACAGGGGAACGAGCAGTACTTC. Translated, it gives CASSSEPRQGNEQYF.

This clonotype has a handful of counts. V and J are TRBV18 and TRBJ2-7, with 8 bases aligning to TRBD1. The CDR3 has 17 amino acids. From germline, CDR1 is KGHSH and CDR2 LQKENI. With 1 base clipped from V and 0 bases from J, the junction kept 8 bases outside the gene matches. CDR3: CASSPRADRVSSYEQYF. In nucleotides, the CDR3 is TGTGCCAGCTCACCACGAGCGGACAGGGTCAGCTCCTACGAGCAGTACTTC. The full variable domain, in which reference TRBV18 and TRBJ2-7 provide the parts outside the CDR3, is NAGVMQNPRHLVRRRGQEARLRCSPMKGHSHVYWYRQLPEEGLKFMVYLQKENIIDESGMPKERFSAEFPKEGPSILRIQQVVRGDSAAYFCASSPRADRVSSYEQYFGPGTRLTVT.

This clonotype was found a few times. This sequence joins TRBV5-8 and TRBJ2-3; D gene unclear. Germline V gene data show CDR1 as SGHTS and CDR2 as YDEGEE. V was clipped by 0 bases and J by 1 base, with 6 bases between them. The CDR3 runs to 14 residues. DNA for the CDR3: TGTGCCAGCAGCTTGGGCTATGGCACAGATACGCAGTATTTT. It is translated as CASSLGYGTDTQYF. Full variable domain (outside the CDR3, taken from reference TRBV5-8 and TRBJ2-3): EAGVTQSPTHLIKTRGQQATLRCSPISGHTSVYWYQQALGLGLQFLLWYDEGEERNRGNFPPRFSGRQFPNYSSELNVNALELEDSALYLCASSLGYGTDTQYFGPGTRLTVL.

This clonotype is medium-sized (0.01 to 0.1%) within its sample. The J gene is TRBJ1-2, the V gene TRBV6-2 or TRBV6-3; 7 bases agree with TRBD1. The germline V gene has CDR1 MNHEY and CDR2 SVGEGT. This CDR3 has 14 residues. Trimming cost V 6 bases and J 5 bases; bases outside gene matches: 9. This CDR3 is CASSRTGVTYGYTF. In DNA form, the CDR3 reads TGTGCCAGCAGCCGGACAGGAGTTACTTATGGCTACACCTTC.

As for this clonotype: One junction end does not reproduce the germline sequence, and a read error may be involved. The chain couples TRBV4-2 to TRBJ2-3; possibly TRBD1 or TRBD2 for D (5 bases each). CDR1 is LGHNA, CDR2 YNFKEQ, per germline. CDR3 length: 17 amino acids. CDR3 sequence reads: CASSQRGERTSTDTQYF. The CDR3 coding sequence is TGCGCCAGCAGCCAGAGGGGTGAGAGGACTAGCACAGATACGCAGTATTTT.

In DNA form, the CDR3 reads TGCAGCGTTGATAACACAGGGAGAACTGAAGCTTTCTTT. It specifies CSVDNTGRTEAFF. This rearrangement joins TRBV29-1 to TRBJ1-1; tentatively, D is TRBD1 (6 bases). The germline V gene has CDR1 SQVTM and CDR2 ANQGSEA. CDR3 length: 13 residues. V gave up 3 bases and J gave up 5 bases, with 13 bases separating them.

This clonotype is termed medium-sized (0.01 to 0.1%). This chain joins TRBV27 and TRBJ2-2; D gene ambiguous. V lost 2 bases, J lost 4 bases, and 5 bases lay in between. This CDR3 spans 13 amino acids. Germline V CDR1 and CDR2: MNHEY, SMNVEV (reference sequence). The CDR3 nucleotides read TGTGCCAGCAGTTTAGTGAGCACCGGGGAGCTGTTTTTT. This gives the protein CASSLVSTGELFF.

This clonotype has only a few counts. The V gene is TRBV28, the J gene TRBJ1-2; D may be TRBD1 (5 bases). Deletions cut 3 bases from V and 6 bases from J, with 11 bases between. The germline V gene encodes CDR1 MDHEN and CDR2 SYDVKM. This CDR3 is built from 13 residues. Here the CDR3 DNA reads TGTGCCAGCAGTTTTTTCGGGACCCATGGCTACACCTTC. Its translation is CASSFFGTHGYTF.